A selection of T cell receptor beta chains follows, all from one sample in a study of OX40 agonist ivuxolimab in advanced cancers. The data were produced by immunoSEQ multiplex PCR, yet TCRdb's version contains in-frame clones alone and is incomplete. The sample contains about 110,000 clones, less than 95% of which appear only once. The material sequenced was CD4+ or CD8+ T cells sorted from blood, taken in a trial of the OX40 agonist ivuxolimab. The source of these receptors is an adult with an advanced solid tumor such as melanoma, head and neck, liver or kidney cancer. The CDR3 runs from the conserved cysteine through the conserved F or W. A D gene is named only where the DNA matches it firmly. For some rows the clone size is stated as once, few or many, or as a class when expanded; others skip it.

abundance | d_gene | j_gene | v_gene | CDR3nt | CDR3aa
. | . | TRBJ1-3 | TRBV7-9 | TGTGCCAGCAGGGCCATGGACAGCGCCTCTGGAAACACCATATATTTT | CASRAMDSASGNTIYF
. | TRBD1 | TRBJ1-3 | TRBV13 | TGTGCCAGCAGCACTCAACAGGGGCCCCGCTCTGGAAACACCATATATTTT | CASSTQQGPRSGNTIYF
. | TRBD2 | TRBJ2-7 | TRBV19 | TGTGCCAGTAGTATCGGAGCGGGAGGGCCCTACGAGCAGTACTTC | CASSIGAGGPYEQYF
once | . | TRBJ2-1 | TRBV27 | TGTGCCAGCAGTTTACCCGACTACTCCTACAATGAGCAGTTCTTC | CASSLPDYSYNEQFF
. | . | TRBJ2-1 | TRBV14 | TGTGCCAGCAGCCAAGTTCACGGTTACAATGAGCAGTTCTTC | CASSQVHGYNEQFF
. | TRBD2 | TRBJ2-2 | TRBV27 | TGTGCCAGCAGTTTCGGCATACCTAGCGGGAGTGTTGGCGGGGAGCTGTTTTTT | CASSFGIPSGSVGGELFF
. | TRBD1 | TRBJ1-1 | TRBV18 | TGTGCCAGCTCACCCAGGACAGGGGGCGATGGCACTGAAGCTTTCTTT | CASSPRTGGDGTEAFF
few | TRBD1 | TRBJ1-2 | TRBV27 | TGTGCCAGCAGTTTATCCAGGGGGCTGGGCTATGGCTACACCTTC | CASSLSRGLGYGYTF
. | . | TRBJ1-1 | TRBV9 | TGTGCCAGCAGCGTAGAGCCCGGAAACAAACGAGCTTTCTTT | CASSVEPGNKRAFF
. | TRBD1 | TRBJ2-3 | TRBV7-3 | TGTGCCAGCAGCCCCGGACAGGGCCCAGATACGCAGTATTTT | CASSPGQGPDTQYF
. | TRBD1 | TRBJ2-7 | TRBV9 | TGTGCCAGCAGCGTGGGACAGCACTACGAGCAGTACTTC | CASSVGQHYEQYF
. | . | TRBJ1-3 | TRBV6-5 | TGTGCCAGCAGTTCTGGGGGGGCTGGAAACACCATATATTTT | CASSSGGAGNTIYF
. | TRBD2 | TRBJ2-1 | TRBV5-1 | TGCGCCAGCAGCTTGACGGCCGGGACTAGCGGGAGGGGTGAGCAGTTCTTC | CASSLTAGTSGRGEQFF
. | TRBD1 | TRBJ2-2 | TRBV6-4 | TGTGCCAGCAGCCGAACCGGGACAGTTATCACCGGGGAGCTGTTTTTT | CASSRTGTVITGELFF
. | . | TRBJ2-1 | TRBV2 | TGTGCCAGCAGTGAAAGAGGGCCCACGGGCAATGAGCAGTTCTTC | CASSERGPTGNEQFF
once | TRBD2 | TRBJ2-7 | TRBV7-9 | TGTGCCAGCAGCATCCGGACTAGCGGGGGGATCGAGCAGTACTTC | CASSIRTSGGIEQYF
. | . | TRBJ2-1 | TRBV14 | TGTGCCAGCAGTCCCCGACAGGCCCTTGAGCAGTTCTTC | CASSPRQALEQFF
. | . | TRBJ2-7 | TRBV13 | TGTGCCAGCAGCCTACCTCGGGTCCCATGGGAGCAGTACTTC | CASSLPRVPWEQYF
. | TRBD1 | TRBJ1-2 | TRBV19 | TGTGCCAGTAGTATAGGCAGGGACAGTGGCTACACCTTC | CASSIGRDSGYTF